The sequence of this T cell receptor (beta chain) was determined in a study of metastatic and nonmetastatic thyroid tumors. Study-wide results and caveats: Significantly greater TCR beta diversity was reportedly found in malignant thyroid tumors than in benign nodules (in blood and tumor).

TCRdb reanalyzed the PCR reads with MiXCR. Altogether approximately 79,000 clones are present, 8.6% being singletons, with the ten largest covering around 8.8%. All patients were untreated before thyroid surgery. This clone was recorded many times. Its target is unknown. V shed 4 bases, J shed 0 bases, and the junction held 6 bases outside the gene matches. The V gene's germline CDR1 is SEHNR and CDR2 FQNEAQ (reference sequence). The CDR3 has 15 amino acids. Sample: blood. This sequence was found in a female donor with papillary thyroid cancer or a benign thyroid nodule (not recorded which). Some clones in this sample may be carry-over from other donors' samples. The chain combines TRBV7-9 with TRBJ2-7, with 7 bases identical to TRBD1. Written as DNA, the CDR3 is TGTGCCAGCAGCTCCGGACAGGCCAACTCCTACGAGCAGTACTTC. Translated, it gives CASSSGQANSYEQYF.